The 3 T cell receptor beta chains presented below share a single source sample, sequenced in a study of T cell clonotyping in hematopoietic cell transplantation. TCRdb's table, derived via immunoSEQ multiplex PCR, lists solely in-frame clones and lacks some. The sample holds some 16,000 clones, 61% seen once. Sequenced here: PBMCs, sampled 30 days after allogeneic stem cell transplant. These receptors all stem from a male patient in his fifties who had an allogeneic stem cell transplant from an unrelated donor, so T cells may come from the graft donor. Some clones in this sample may be carry-over from other donors' samples.

This clone came up a few times. V is TRBV7-3 and J is TRBJ2-1; TRBD2 might be the D (5 bases). Germline CDR1 reads SGHTA; CDR2 reads FQGTGA. This CDR3 spans 12 amino acids. Trimming removed 3 bases from V and 5 bases from J, with 5 bases in between. The CDR3 spells CASSFGNNEQFF. CDR3 bases: TGTGCCAGCAGCTTCGGGAACAATGAGCAGTTCTTC.

J is TRBJ2-1 and V is TRBV11-1; 14 nucleotides match TRBD2. V lost 5 bases, J lost 8 bases, and 8 bases stayed unmatched. The germline V gene encodes CDR1 SGHAT and CDR2 FQDESV (reference sequence). The CDR3 has 16 amino acids. The CDR3 protein is CASSPGTSGGWDEQFF. CDR3 coding DNA: TGTGCCAGCAGCCCCGGGACTAGCGGGGGCTGGGATGAGCAGTTCTTC.

A remark on this clone: An end of the junction differs from the germline gene, which may be a read error. The chain couples TRBV6-5 to TRBJ2-7; D gene unclear. The CDR3 is 14 residues long. Germline lookup yields CDR1 MNHEY and CDR2 SVGAGI. The CDR3 protein is CASSNSPGSYEQYF. In DNA form, the CDR3 reads TGTGCCAGCAGTAACTCCCCTGGCTCCTACGAGCAGTACTTC.